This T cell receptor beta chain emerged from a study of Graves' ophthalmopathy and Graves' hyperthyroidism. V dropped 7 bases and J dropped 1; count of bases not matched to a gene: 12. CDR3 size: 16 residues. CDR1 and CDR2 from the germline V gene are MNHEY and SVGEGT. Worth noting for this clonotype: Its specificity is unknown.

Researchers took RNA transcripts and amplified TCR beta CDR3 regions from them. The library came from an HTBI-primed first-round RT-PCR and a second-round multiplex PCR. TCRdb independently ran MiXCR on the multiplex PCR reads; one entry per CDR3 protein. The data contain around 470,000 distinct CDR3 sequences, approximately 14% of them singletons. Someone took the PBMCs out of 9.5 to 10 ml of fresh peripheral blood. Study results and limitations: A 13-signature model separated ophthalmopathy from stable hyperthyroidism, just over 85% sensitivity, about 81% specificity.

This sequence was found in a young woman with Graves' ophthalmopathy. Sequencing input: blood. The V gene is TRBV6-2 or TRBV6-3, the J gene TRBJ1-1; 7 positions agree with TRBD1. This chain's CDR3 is CASTYGTVLRNTEAFF. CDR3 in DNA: TGTGCCAGCACCTACGGGACAGTTCTCAGGAACACTGAAGCTTTCTTT.